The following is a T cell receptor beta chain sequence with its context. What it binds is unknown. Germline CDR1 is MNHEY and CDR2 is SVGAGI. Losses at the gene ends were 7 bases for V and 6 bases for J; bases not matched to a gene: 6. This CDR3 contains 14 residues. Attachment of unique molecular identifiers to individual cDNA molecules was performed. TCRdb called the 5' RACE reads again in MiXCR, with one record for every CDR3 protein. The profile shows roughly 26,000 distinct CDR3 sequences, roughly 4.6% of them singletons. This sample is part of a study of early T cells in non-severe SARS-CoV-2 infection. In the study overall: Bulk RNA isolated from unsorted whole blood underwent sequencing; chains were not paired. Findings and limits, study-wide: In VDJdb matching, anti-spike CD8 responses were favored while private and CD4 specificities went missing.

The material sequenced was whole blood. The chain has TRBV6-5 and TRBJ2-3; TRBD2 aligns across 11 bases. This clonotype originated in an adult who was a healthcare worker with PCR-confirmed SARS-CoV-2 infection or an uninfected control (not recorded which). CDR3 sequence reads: CASKGLAALDTQYF. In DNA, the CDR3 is TGTGCCAGCAAGGGACTAGCGGCCCTGGATACGCAGTATTTT.